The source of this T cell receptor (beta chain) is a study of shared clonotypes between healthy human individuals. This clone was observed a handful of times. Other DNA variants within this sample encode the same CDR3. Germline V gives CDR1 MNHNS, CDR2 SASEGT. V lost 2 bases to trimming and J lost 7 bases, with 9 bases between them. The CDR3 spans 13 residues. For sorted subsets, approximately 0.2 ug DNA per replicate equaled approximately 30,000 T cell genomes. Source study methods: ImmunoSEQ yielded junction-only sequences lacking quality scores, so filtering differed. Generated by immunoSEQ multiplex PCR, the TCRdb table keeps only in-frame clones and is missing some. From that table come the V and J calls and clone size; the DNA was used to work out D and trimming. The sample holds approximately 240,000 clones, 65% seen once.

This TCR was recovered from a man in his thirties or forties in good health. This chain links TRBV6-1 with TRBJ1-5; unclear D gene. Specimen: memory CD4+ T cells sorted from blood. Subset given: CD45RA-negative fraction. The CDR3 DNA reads TGTGCCAGCAGTGAAAGGTGGGAGCAGCCCCAGCATTTT. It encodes CASSERWEQPQHF.